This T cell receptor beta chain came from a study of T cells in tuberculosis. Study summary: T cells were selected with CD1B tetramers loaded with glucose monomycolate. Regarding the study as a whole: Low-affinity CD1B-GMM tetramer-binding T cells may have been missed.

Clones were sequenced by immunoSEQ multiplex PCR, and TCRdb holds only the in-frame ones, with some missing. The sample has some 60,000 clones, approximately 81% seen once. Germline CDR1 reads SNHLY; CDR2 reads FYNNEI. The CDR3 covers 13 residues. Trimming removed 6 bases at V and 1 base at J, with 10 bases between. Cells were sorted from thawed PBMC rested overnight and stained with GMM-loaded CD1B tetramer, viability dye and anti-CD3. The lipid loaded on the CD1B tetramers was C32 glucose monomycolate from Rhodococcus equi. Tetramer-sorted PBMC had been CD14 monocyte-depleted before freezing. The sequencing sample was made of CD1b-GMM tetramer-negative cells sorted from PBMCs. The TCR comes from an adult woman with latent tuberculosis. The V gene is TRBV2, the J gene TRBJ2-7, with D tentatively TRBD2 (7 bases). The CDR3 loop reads CASRRGPSYEQYF. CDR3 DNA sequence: TGTGCCAGCAGGCGGGGGCCTTCCTACGAGCAGTACTTC.